A single sample is the source of the 25 T cell receptor beta chains below, sequenced in a study of blood T cell repertoires in COVID-19. Some clones are missing from TCRdb's copy, which holds only in-frame ones; the method was immunoSEQ multiplex PCR. The repertoire holds around 200,000 clones, with roughly 80% as singletons. Sequenced input: peripheral blood. These receptors were taken from a man in his fifties or sixties with active or convalescent COVID-19.

J is TRBJ1-5 and V is TRBV6-5; no clear D. V dropped 10 bases and J dropped 0 bases, with 10 bases sitting between them. The germline V gene has CDR1 MNHEY and CDR2 SVGAGI. The CDR3 is 13 amino acids. CDR3 sequence reads: CATAGVSNQPQHF. DNA of the CDR3: TGTGCCACCGCCGGGGTTAGCAATCAGCCCCAGCATTTT.

The rearrangement uses TRBV5-4 and TRBJ2-3, with TRBD2 identical over 8 bases. CDR3 length equals 15 residues. Germline CDR1 reads SGHNT; CDR2 reads YYREEE (reference sequence). J gave up 4 bases and V 2 bases, and 6 bases lay outside the gene matches. CDR3 residues: CASSLSGGGADTQYF. Here the CDR3 DNA reads TGTGCCAGCAGCTTAAGCGGGGGTGGCGCAGATACGCAGTATTTT.

The J gene is TRBJ2-3, the V gene TRBV11-1; TRBD2 matches 12 bases. The germline CDR1 and CDR2 sequences are SGHAT and FQDESV (reference sequence). The CDR3 has 15 residues. The ends lost 5 bases at V and 5 bases at J; junction bases unmatched: 5. CDR3 in DNA: TGTGCCAGCAGCGCTAGCGGGGGGGCTGAAGATACGCAGTATTTT. Its protein product is CASSASGGAEDTQYF.

V gene TRBV7-3 combines with J gene TRBJ2-3; D not resolved. Germline V gene sequence: CDR1 SGHTA, CDR2 FQGTGA. Between the trimmed V and J ends, which lost 0 bases and 2 bases, there was a span of 6 bases. The CDR3 loop spans 14 amino acids. The CDR3 sequence: CASSLTHSTDTQYF. DNA for the CDR3: TGTGCCAGCAGCTTAACACATTCCACAGATACGCAGTATTTT. Filled out from reference TRBV7-3 and TRBJ2-3, the complete variable domain reads GAGVSQTPSNKVTEKGKYVELRCDPISGHTALYWYRQSLGQGPEFLIYFQGTGAADDSGLPNDRFFAVRPEGSVSTLKIQRTERGDSAVYLCASSLTHSTDTQYFGPGTRLTVL.

The rearrangement uses TRBV5-1 and TRBJ2-5; 7 bases map to TRBD2. From germline, CDR1 is SGHRS and CDR2 YFSETQ. With V trimmed by 4 bases and J by 2 bases, 5 bases remained unmatched. The CDR3 spans 14 residues. DNA of the CDR3: TGCGCCAGCAGCGGGTCTAGCGGTCAAGAGACCCAGTACTTC. Its protein product is CASSGSSGQETQYF. Based on the CDR3 plus reference TRBV5-1 and TRBJ2-5, the full variable domain is KAGVTQTPRYLIKTRGQQVTLSCSPISGHRSVSWYQQTPGQGLQFLFEYFSETQRNKGNFPGRFSGRQFSNSRSEMNVSTLELGDSALYLCASSGSSGQETQYFGPGTRLLVL.

As for this clone: One end of the junction is discordant with germline, which a read error may explain. The chain is built from TRBV19 and TRBJ1-5; TRBD1 agrees at 8 bases. The CDR3 loop spans 19 amino acids. Germline lookup yields CDR1 LNHDA and CDR2 SQIVND (reference sequence). CDR3 nucleotide sequence: TGTGCCAGTAGGATAGGGAGCGGGACAGGTCTACCTAGCAATCAGCCCCAGCATTTT. Translating gives CASRIGSGTGLPSNQPQHF.

In nucleotides, the CDR3 is TGTGCCAGCACTCAAGCCGTGACAGGGTATGGCTACACCTTC. Translation gives CASTQAVTGYGYTF. This sequence joins TRBV7-9 and TRBJ1-2; 7 bases agree with TRBD1. The ends lost 7 bases at V and 5 bases at J; junction bases unmatched: 10. Germline-derived CDR1 and CDR2 are SEHNR and FQNEAQ (reference sequence). This CDR3 has 14 amino acids.

Many counts were recorded for this clone. V usage is TRBV5-5 and J usage is TRBJ2-3; 7 nucleotides agree with TRBD2. The germline CDR1 and CDR2 sequences are SGHKS and YYEKEE (reference sequence). V shed 4 bases, J shed 6 bases, and the junction held 17 bases outside the gene matches. CDR3 length: 17 amino acids. This CDR3 is CASSGAGSGGSQDTQYF. For the CDR3, the DNA is TGTGCCAGCAGCGGGGCGGGTTCCGGGGGGAGTCAGGATACGCAGTATTTT.

The J gene is TRBJ1-5, the V gene TRBV4-3; D gene ambiguous. The CDR3 has 16 amino acids. V shed 0 bases and J shed 5 bases, with 14 bases lying between them. The germline gives CDR1 LGHNA, CDR2 YSLEER. CDR3 nucleotide sequence: TGCGCCAGCAGCCAAGATGCGCAAGCAAATCATCAGCCCCAGCATTTT. As protein: CASSQDAQANHQPQHF.

The chain couples TRBV12-3 or TRBV12-4 to TRBJ2-5, with D perhaps TRBD2 (6 bases). The CDR3 spans 13 residues. The germline V and J ends were trimmed by 3 bases and 4 bases, with 9 bases remaining between them. Here the CDR3 reads CASSFSGGETQYF. Here the CDR3 DNA reads TGTGCCAGCAGTTTCTCCGGGGGAGAGACCCAGTACTTC.

This chain connects TRBV2 to TRBJ2-3; weak D call: TRBD2 (6 bases). Trimming removed 2 bases from V and 3 bases from J, with 12 bases in between. CDR1 SNHLY and CDR2 FYNNEI come from the germline V gene. This CDR3 is 15 amino acids long. The CDR3 protein is CASSEQRLATDTQYF. CDR3 DNA: TGTGCCAGCAGTGAACAGCGGCTAGCGACAGATACGCAGTATTTT.

This clone has just one count. The identical CDR3 is also encoded by other nucleotide sequences in the sample. The genes are TRBV9 and TRBJ2-5, with D uncertain. The CDR3 has 12 residues. The germline V gene encodes CDR1 SGDLS and CDR2 YYNGEE. V was shortened by 0 bases and J by 5 bases, with 5 bases between the two germline ends. The CDR3, as DNA: TGTGCCAGCAGCGTAGCCGGGGAGACCCAGTACTTC. Its protein is CASSVAGETQYF. Full variable domain (rest looked up from reference TRBV9 and TRBJ2-5): DSGVTQTPKHLITATGQRVTLRCSPRSGDLSVYWYQQSLDQGLQFLIQYYNGEERAKGNILERFSAQQFPDLHSELNLSSLELGDSALYFCASSVAGETQYFGPGTRLLVL.

This chain connects TRBV7-3 to TRBJ2-1; 8 nucleotides line up with TRBD2. V lost 0 bases to trimming and J lost 5 bases; unmatched junction nucleotides: 0. CDR1 is SGHTA and CDR2 is FQGTGA in the germline V gene. This CDR3 spans 14 amino acids. CDR3 DNA sequence: TGTGCCAGCAGCTTAACGGGACTAGACAATGAGCAGTTCTTC. It is translated as CASSLTGLDNEQFF.

This clone was detected a few times. The genes are TRBV19 and TRBJ2-7, with D tentatively TRBD1 (5 bases). V was pared by 5 bases and J by 5 bases, with 16 bases between. This CDR3 region has 14 residues. Germline CDR1 is LNHDA and CDR2 is SQIVND (reference sequence). CDR3 sequence: CASSPWQGGDEQYF. The CDR3 DNA reads TGTGCCAGTAGTCCCTGGCAGGGCGGCGACGAGCAGTACTTC. The full variable domain, completed using reference TRBV19 and TRBJ2-7, is DGGITQSPKYLFRKEGQNVTLSCEQNLNHDAMYWYRQDPGQGLRLIYYSQIVNDFQKGDIAEGYSVSREKKESFPLTVTSAQKNPTAFYLCASSPWQGGDEQYFGPGTRLTVT.

The rearrangement links TRBV29-1 to TRBJ1-1; D is unresolved. CDR1 SQVTM and CDR2 ANQGSEA come from the germline V gene. This CDR3 is 11 amino acids long. V was shortened by 4 bases and J by 2 bases, with 5 bases between the two germline ends. CDR3 nucleotides: TGCAGCGTTGTCTCTAACACTGAAGCTTTCTTT. Protein: CSVVSNTEAFF.

The genes are TRBV27 and TRBJ2-7; 11 nucleotides align to TRBD2. The CDR3 runs to 14 residues. The V gene's germline CDR1 is MNHEY and CDR2 SMNVEV (reference sequence). The trim removed 5 bases at V and 2 bases at J, leaving 2 bases unmatched. DNA for the CDR3: TGTGCCAGCAGTGGTAGCGGGGGGGCCTACGAGCAGTACTTC. This codes for CASSGSGGAYEQYF.

This chain connects TRBV27 to TRBJ2-1, with 9 positions matching TRBD2. The V gene's germline CDR1 is MNHEY and CDR2 SMNVEV (reference sequence). Trimming took 9 bases from V and 8 from J; bases not matched to a gene: 17. This CDR3 is 16 amino acids long. Here the CDR3 reads CASHPLMTSGVHEQFF. CDR3 nucleotide sequence: TGTGCCAGTCATCCCCTTATGACTAGCGGAGTCCATGAGCAGTTCTTC.

The chain joins TRBV5-6 to TRBJ2-3; D remains ambiguous. Germline V CDR1 and CDR2: SGHDT, YYEEEE. This CDR3 spans 12 amino acids. V dropped 2 bases and J dropped 5 bases, with 6 bases sitting between them. The CDR3 region is CASSFLLDTQYF. Here the CDR3 DNA reads TGTGCCAGCAGCTTCCTTCTAGATACGCAGTATTTT.

The rearrangement joins TRBV7-9 to TRBJ1-2; D is ambiguous. This CDR3 has 16 amino acids. Trimming took off 1 base at V and 1 base at J, with 13 bases between the two ends. Germline V CDR1 and CDR2: SEHNR, FQNEAQ (reference sequence). In DNA, the CDR3 is TGTGCCAGCAGCTTAGGCAGGTTGCCGGATAACTATGGCTACACCTTC. Translating gives CASSLGRLPDNYGYTF.

This chain uses TRBV5-1 with TRBJ2-3; 11 nucleotides align to TRBD2. Germline CDR1 is SGHRS and CDR2 is YFSETQ. CDR3 length: 15 amino acids. The V gene end was trimmed by 3 bases and the J gene end by 3 bases; junction bases not matched to a gene: 3. For the CDR3, the DNA is TGCGCCAGCAGCTCTAGCGGGGGGCCAACAGATACGCAGTATTTT. Amino acids: CASSSSGGPTDTQYF.

The chain is built from TRBV6-6 and TRBJ2-7; no clear D. The CDR3 is 13 amino acids. Germline assignment: CDR1 MNHNY and CDR2 SVGAGI (reference sequence). V gave up 0 bases and J gave up 1 base, with 4 bases separating them. The CDR3 loop is CASSYSLSYEQYF. CDR3 coding DNA: TGTGCCAGCAGTTACTCACTGTCCTACGAGCAGTACTTC.

A word on this clone: Other DNA sequences in this specimen translate into the identical CDR3. V gene TRBV18 combines with J gene TRBJ2-7, with 11 bases fitting TRBD1. V trimming: 3 bases; J trimming: 5 bases; junction bases outside the gene matches: 3. Germline V gene sequence: CDR1 KGHSH, CDR2 LQKENI. This CDR3 comprises 14 residues. The CDR3 coding sequence is TGTGCCAGCTCACCCGGGACAGGGGGGGACGAGCAGTACTTC. Translating gives CASSPGTGGDEQYF.

CDR3 DNA: TGTGCCAGTAGTATAAGGGGGAAAGGCACTGAAGCTTTCTTT. Amino acids: CASSIRGKGTEAFF. The rearrangement joins TRBV19 to TRBJ1-1; TRBD1 might be the D (6 bases). The V end was cut by 2 bases, the J end by 4 bases, with 11 bases between. Germline V gene data show CDR1 as LNHDA and CDR2 as SQIVND (reference sequence). This CDR3 region has 14 residues.

For this clone: The CDR3 ends on some other residue instead of the conserved phenylalanine or tryptophan, so this is likely a read error. Because the CDR3's place on the DNA is in doubt, the DNA is left out and the CDR3 is given as listed by TCRdb. The rearrangement joins TRBV1 to TRBJ1-1; the table's TRBD1 call for D was not verified on the DNA. TRBV1 is described as a pseudogene. The length of the CDR3 is 9 amino acids, counting both ends. This CDR3 is CTSSREQVL.

The rearrangement links TRBV13 to TRBJ2-3, with 7 nucleotides matching TRBD2. Trimming removed 5 bases from V and 2 bases from J; junction bases left unmatched: 10. The germline V gene has CDR1 PRHDT and CDR2 FYEKMQ (reference sequence). The CDR3 is made up of 16 amino acids. The CDR3 reads CASSPPTSSNTDTQYF. In DNA form, the CDR3 reads TGTGCCAGCAGCCCGCCGACTAGCTCTAACACAGATACGCAGTATTTT.